The rows below give T cell receptor beta chains drawn from one sample of a study of cytomegalovirus exposure and HLA in healthy donors. Profiled with immunoSEQ multiplex PCR; TCRdb holds only in-frame clones, not every one. The sample records 90,000 to 130,000 clones, under 97% being singletons. Sequencing input: PBMCs. These receptors came from a woman younger than 35 in good health and CMV-seronegative. Each CDR3 is given with its conserved first and last residue. Each record gives: J gene, V gene, clone size, D gene, CDR3 protein, CDR3 DNA. D genes are given only for firm matches. Size tells how often a clone was seen (once, few, many) or the class of an expanded clone, and some rows leave it out.

TRBJ1-5,TRBV19,.,TRBD1,CASSIEDRGYQPQHF,TGTGCCAGTAGTATCGAGGACAGGGGGTATCAGCCCCAGCATTTT
TRBJ2-7,TRBV6-5,.,.,CASSYSLGTYYEQYF,TGTGCCAGCAGTTACTCCCTAGGGACATACTACGAGCAGTACTTC
TRBJ1-1,TRBV9,.,TRBD1,CASSGQGAGAEAFF,TGTGCCAGCAGCGGACAGGGGGCAGGGGCTGAAGCTTTCTTT
TRBJ2-3,TRBV9,.,.,CASSGRSRGDTQYF,TGTGCCAGCAGCGGGAGGTCCCGCGGGGATACGCAGTATTTT
TRBJ2-7,TRBV9,.,TRBD1,CASSPGTASYEQYF,TGTGCCAGCAGCCCCGGGACAGCTTCCTACGAGCAGTACTTC
TRBJ1-1,TRBV7-2,.,.,CASSSYFEAFF,TGTGCCAGCAGCTCCTACTTTGAAGCTTTCTTT
TRBJ2-7,TRBV25-1,.,.,CASSVGTGYEQYF,TGTGCCAGCAGTGTAGGAACAGGGTACGAGCAGTACTTC
TRBJ2-3,TRBV5-4,.,TRBD1,CASSPTRGRTVTDTQYF,TGTGCCAGCAGCCCCACCAGGGGGCGTACGGTGACAGATACGCAGTATTTT
TRBJ1-1,TRBV5-1,.,TRBD1,CASSPLLTGANTEAFF,TGCGCCAGCAGCCCGCTCCTAACAGGGGCGAACACTGAAGCTTTCTTT
TRBJ2-5,TRBV5-5,.,.,CASSGGWETQYF,TGTGCCAGCAGCGGGGGGTGGGAGACCCAGTACTTC
TRBJ2-7,TRBV28,.,.,CASIEAGGPGYEQYF,TGTGCCAGCATCGAAGCTGGCGGGCCGGGCTACGAGCAGTACTTC
TRBJ2-3,TRBV6-5,.,TRBD2,CASGGRRGGRDTQYF,TGTGCCAGCGGGGGACGGCGGGGGGGCAGAGATACGCAGTATTTT
TRBJ2-7,TRBV6-1,few,.,CASRDSHYEQYF,TGTGCCAGCAGGGACAGCCACTACGAGCAGTACTTC
TRBJ1-1,TRBV15,.,.,CATSSPPAVEAFF,TGTGCCACCAGCAGCCCCCCAGCGGTTGAAGCTTTCTTT
TRBJ2-1,TRBV6-1,.,TRBD1,CATTGRDRAYNEQFF,TGTGCCACCACTGGGCGGGACAGGGCTTACAATGAGCAGTTCTTC
TRBJ2-3,TRBV4-1,.,TRBD2,CASSQDGTSGGESDTQYF,TGCGCCAGCAGCCAAGACGGGACTAGCGGGGGGGAGTCAGATACGCAGTATTTT
TRBJ2-7,TRBV10-3,.,.,CATSTGYEQYF,TGTGCCACTTCCACAGGGTACGAGCAGTACTTC
TRBJ1-2,TRBV2,.,TRBD1,CASRDLWTGILYGYTF,TGTGCCAGCAGAGATCTCTGGACAGGCATACTCTATGGCTACACCTTC
TRBJ1-1,TRBV29-1,.,TRBD1,CSATRQGKTEAFF,TGCAGCGCCACCCGACAGGGGAAGACTGAAGCTTTCTTT
TRBJ1-1,TRBV6-5,.,.,CASSSLQREGKAFF,TGTGCCAGCAGTTCGTTACAAAGGGAGGGAAAAGCTTTCTTT
TRBJ1-1,TRBV7-9,.,.,CASSLRGAVTEAFF,TGTGCCAGCAGCCTCCGGGGGGCGGTCACTGAAGCTTTCTTT
TRBJ2-3,TRBV4-1,.,.,CASSQVRTDTQYF,TGCGCCAGCAGCCAAGTTCGGACAGATACGCAGTATTTT
TRBJ1-2,TRBV5-4,.,.,CASSLDELAGYTF,TGTGCCAGCAGCTTGGATGAATTGGCAGGCTACACCTTC
TRBJ1-3,TRBV4-3,.,.,CASSQRASSGNTIYF,TGCGCCAGCAGCCAGCGGGCTAGCTCTGGAAACACCATATATTTT
TRBJ1-1,TRBV2,.,.,CASSVLTGNTEAFF,TGTGCCAGCAGTGTACTTACAGGGAACACTGAAGCTTTCTTT
TRBJ2-7,TRBV7-2,.,TRBD1,CASSSGQTRYEQYF,TGTGCCAGCAGCTCGGGACAGACACGATACGAGCAGTACTTC
TRBJ1-2,TRBV6-6,.,.,CASSYYKRGKGYGYTF,TGTGCCAGCAGTTACTACAAACGGGGGAAGGGATATGGCTACACCTTC
TRBJ2-2,TRBV28,few,TRBD1,CASSPRRTGGTGELFF,TGTGCCAGCAGTCCCCGCCGGACAGGGGGCACCGGGGAGCTGTTTTTT
TRBJ2-7,TRBV6-5,.,TRBD2,CASSSPAGDTYEQYF,TGTGCCAGCAGTTCACCAGCGGGGGATACCTACGAGCAGTACTTC
TRBJ2-7,TRBV7-8,.,.,CASSLKRSYEQYF,TGTGCCAGCAGCTTAAAACGGTCCTACGAGCAGTACTTC
TRBJ1-1,TRBV7-6,.,.,CASSLNSNTEAFF,TGTGCCAGCAGCTTGAACAGCAACACTGAAGCTTTCTTT
TRBJ2-3,TRBV6-5,.,TRBD2,CASSGAGLTYF,TGTGCCAGCAGTGGAGCGGGGCTAACGTATTTT
TRBJ1-1,TRBV7-9,.,TRBD1,CASSWTGPNTEAFF,TGTGCCAGCAGCTGGACAGGACCGAACACTGAAGCTTTCTTT
TRBJ2-7,TRBV9,once,.,CASSVSSGPYEQYF,TGTGCCAGCAGCGTAAGCAGCGGGCCCTACGAGCAGTACTTC
TRBJ2-7,TRBV11-2,.,.,CASSLGHSPYEQYF,TGTGCCAGCAGCTTAGGGCACAGTCCCTACGAGCAGTACTTC
TRBJ2-1,TRBV14,once,.,CASSSQEYNEQFF,TGTGCCAGCAGCTCGCAGGAATACAATGAGCAGTTCTTC
TRBJ2-2,TRBV7-9,.,.,CASSSTSAGTWNGELFF,TGTGCCAGCAGCTCCACCTCCGCCGGGACATGGAACGGGGAGCTGTTTTTT
TRBJ2-6,TRBV6-1,once,TRBD1,CASSEEDRVFSGANVLTF,TGTGCCAGCAGTGAAGAGGACAGGGTTTTCTCTGGGGCCAACGTCCTGACTTTC
TRBJ2-1,TRBV29-1,.,TRBD1,CSVDAGTVYNEQFF,TGCAGCGTTGACGCCGGGACAGTGTACAATGAGCAGTTCTTC
TRBJ2-5,TRBV9,.,.,CASSEGWTSQETQYF,TGTGCCAGCAGCGAAGGGTGGACTTCACAAGAGACCCAGTACTTC
TRBJ2-3,TRBV4-1,.,.,CASSQGVVADTQYF,TGCGCCAGCAGCCAAGGCGTAGTTGCGGATACGCAGTATTTT
TRBJ1-1,TRBV5-1,few,TRBD1,CASSFNGQGTAEAFF,TGCGCCAGCAGCTTTAATGGTCAGGGGACAGCTGAAGCTTTCTTT
TRBJ2-5,TRBV6-6,.,.,CASSYERGGGQETQYF,TGTGCCAGCAGTTACGAGAGGGGGGGTGGTCAAGAGACCCAGTACTTC
TRBJ2-1,TRBV28,.,.,CASSPPRGNEQFF,TGTGCCAGCAGTCCCCCCCGCGGCAATGAGCAGTTCTTC
TRBJ2-2,TRBV18,once,TRBD1,CASSLQGAGTGELFF,TGTGCCAGCTCGCTACAGGGGGCCGGAACCGGGGAGCTGTTTTTT
TRBJ1-1,TRBV6-1,.,.,CASSRDKAGGTEAFF,TGTGCCAGCAGCCGGGACAAGGCGGGTGGCACTGAAGCTTTCTTT
TRBJ1-5,TRBV6-1,.,TRBD1,CASSGDRGNQPQHF,TGTGCCAGCAGTGGGGACAGGGGCAATCAGCCCCAGCATTTT
TRBJ2-3,TRBV7-9,.,.,CASSSVNTDTQYF,TGTGCCAGCAGCTCAGTTAACACAGATACGCAGTATTTT
TRBJ1-4,TRBV5-5,.,.,CASSLAGTNEKLFF,TGTGCCAGCAGCTTGGCAGGGACTAATGAAAAACTGTTTTTT
TRBJ2-5,TRBV2,.,TRBD2,CASRASSGGQETQYF,TGTGCCAGCAGGGCCTCTAGCGGGGGCCAAGAGACCCAGTACTTC